One and the same sample provided the 23 T cell receptor beta chains below, sequenced in a study of blood T cell repertoires in COVID-19. Profiled with immunoSEQ multiplex PCR; TCRdb holds only in-frame clones, not every one. The sample has over 200,000 clones; 90% are singletons. Sequenced input: PBMCs or T cells enriched from blood (not recorded which). The receptors here all came from a man aged 30-40 years who had been exposed to COVID-19.

This clone has more than one count but fewer than ten. The J gene is TRBJ1-2, the V gene TRBV2; D gene ambiguous. CDR1 SNHLY and CDR2 FYNNEI come from the germline V gene. V lost 2 bases and J lost 4, with 11 bases in between. This CDR3 is 14 amino acids long. CDR3 coding DNA: TGTGCCAGCAGTGAAAGGATACAGTTCTATGGCTACACCTTC. Protein sequence: CASSERIQFYGYTF. Drawing the rest from reference TRBV2 and TRBJ1-2, the complete variable domain is EPEVTQTPSHQVTQMGQEVILRCVPISNHLYFYWYRQILGQKVEFLVSFYNNEISEKSEIFDDQFSVERPDGSNFTLKIRSTKLEDSAMYFCASSERIQFYGYTFGSGTRLTVV.

This chain uses TRBV6-5 with TRBJ1-2; D not resolved. The CDR3 has 12 amino acids. Trimming took off 6 bases at V and 5 bases at J, with 10 bases between the two ends. In germline, CDR1 is MNHEY, CDR2 SVGAGI. CDR3 amino acids: CASSRGLYGYTF. CDR3 nucleotides: TGTGCCAGCAGCAGAGGGTTGTATGGCTACACCTTC.

This rearrangement joins TRBV7-3 to TRBJ2-1; TRBD2 matches at 9 bases. The CDR3 extends over 15 amino acids. Germline V CDR1 and CDR2: SGHTA, FQGTGA. V shed 5 bases and J 7 bases; nucleotides not matched to a gene: 9. CDR3 loop: CASSRTSASENEQFF. The DNA of the CDR3 is TGTGCCAGCAGCCGGACTAGCGCATCCGAGAATGAGCAGTTCTTC.

This chain joins TRBV7-9 and TRBJ2-2; 9 nucleotides align to TRBD2. Trimming took 5 bases from V and 5 from J; bases not matched to a gene: 3. Germline CDR1 and CDR2: SEHNR and FQNEAQ (reference sequence). This CDR3 comprises 14 residues. The CDR3 loop reads CASSRTSVTGELFF. CDR3 in DNA: TGTGCCAGCAGCCGGACTAGCGTGACCGGGGAGCTGTTTTTT.

The chain recombines TRBV30 with TRBJ1-1; D gene unclear. The CDR3 spans 11 residues. The ends were cut back, 4 bases at V and 2 bases at J, with 5 bases in the middle. Germline assignment: CDR1 GTSNPN and CDR2 SVGIG (reference sequence). The CDR3 protein is CAWTDNTEAFF. The DNA of the CDR3 is TGTGCCTGGACAGATAACACTGAAGCTTTCTTT.

The rearrangement uses TRBV9 and TRBJ1-1, with a tentative D call TRBD1 (5 bases). Trimming left V 5 bases short and J 4 bases short, with 15 bases between. This CDR3 spans 14 amino acids. Germline loops: CDR1 SGDLS, CDR2 YYNGEE. CDR3: CASRKGSVSTEAFF. The CDR3, as DNA: TGTGCCAGCAGGAAGGGGTCAGTGAGCACTGAAGCTTTCTTT. Supplemented by reference TRBV9 and TRBJ1-1, the full variable domain reads DSGVTQTPKHLITATGQRVTLRCSPRSGDLSVYWYQQSLDQGLQFLIQYYNGEERAKGNILERFSAQQFPDLHSELNLSSLELGDSALYFCASRKGSVSTEAFFGQGTRLTVV.

This clone occurred many times. This rearrangement joins TRBV7-2 to TRBJ1-2; the D is unclear. Germline V gives CDR1 SGHTA, CDR2 FQGNSA. This CDR3 spans 13 amino acids. The V gene lost 2 bases and the J gene lost 8 bases, with 12 bases spanning the gap. CDR3 region: CASSLRPREGYTF. DNA of the CDR3: TGTGCCAGCAGCTTACGGCCTCGGGAAGGCTACACCTTC. The variable domain in full, with the rest retrieved from reference TRBV7-2 and TRBJ1-2, is GAGVSQSPSNKVTEKGKDVELRCDPISGHTALYWYRQSLGQGLEFLIYFQGNSAPDKSGLPSDRFSAERTGGSVSTLTIQRTQQEDSAVYLCASSLRPREGYTFGSGTRLTVV.

The chain couples TRBV11-2 to TRBJ2-7; D is undetermined. The CDR3 covers 14 residues. Trimming cost V 4 bases and J 7 bases, with 17 bases left between them. Germline-derived CDR1 and CDR2 are SGHAT and FQNNGV. This CDR3 reads CASSSISRSREQYF. DNA of the CDR3: TGTGCCAGCAGCTCAATATCACGGTCGAGGGAGCAGTACTTC.

A few counts support this clone. V and J are TRBV7-6 and TRBJ1-2, with D tentatively TRBD1 (6 bases). The CDR3 runs to 15 residues. The germline gives CDR1 SGHVS, CDR2 FNYEAQ. Trimming removed 5 bases at V and 3 bases at J, with 16 bases between. The CDR3 region is CASSPARQAHYGYTF. The CDR3, as DNA: TGTGCCAGCAGCCCCGCCCGACAGGCCCACTATGGCTACACCTTC. The full variable domain, with the rest looked up from reference TRBV7-6 and TRBJ1-2, is GAGVSQSPRYKVTKRGQDVALRCDPISGHVSLYWYRQALGQGPEFLTYFNYEAQQDKSGLPNDRFSAERPEGSISTLTIQRTEQRDSAMYRCASSPARQAHYGYTFGSGTRLTVV.

This chain connects TRBV9 to TRBJ2-1; 7 nucleotides agree with TRBD1. Germline-derived CDR1 and CDR2 are SGDLS and YYNGEE. The CDR3 has 15 residues. J gave up 4 bases and V 4 bases, and 8 bases lay outside the gene matches. The CDR3 sequence is CASSPGTDHYNEQFF. DNA of the CDR3: TGTGCCAGCAGCCCGGGGACAGACCATTACAATGAGCAGTTCTTC.

The genes are TRBV3-1 (or the pseudogene TRBV3-2) and TRBJ2-1; 8 positions match TRBD2. With 2 bases clipped from V and 9 bases from J, the junction kept 6 bases outside the gene matches. Germline V gene lookup returns CDR1 LGHDT and CDR2 YNNKEL (reference sequence). The CDR3 has 14 amino acids. The CDR3, as DNA: TGTGCCAGCAGCCAAAGCGGGGGTGAGCGTGAGCAGTTCTTC. This sequence encodes CASSQSGGEREQFF.

The sample holds a few counts of this clone. The genes are TRBV5-5 and TRBJ1-2, with unresolved D. The CDR3 totals 13 residues. The V gene lost 5 bases and the J gene lost 5 bases, with 13 bases spanning the gap. The germline V gene has CDR1 SGHKS and CDR2 YYEKEE (reference sequence). As DNA, the CDR3 is TGTGCCAGCAGACCTACAGTGTTATATGGCTACACCTTC. It is translated as CASRPTVLYGYTF.

J is TRBJ1-1 and V is TRBV7-9; 9 bases line up with TRBD1. Germline V gene lookup returns CDR1 SEHNR and CDR2 FQNEAQ (reference sequence). With 2 bases clipped from V and 4 bases from J, the junction kept 8 bases outside the gene matches. This CDR3 has 16 residues. The CDR3 loop is CASSLYRTGEFTEAFF. In nucleotides, the CDR3 is TGTGCCAGCAGCTTATATCGGACAGGGGAGTTCACTGAAGCTTTCTTT.

This chain joins TRBV29-1 and TRBJ1-3; 11 nucleotides align to TRBD1. Germline trimming cut 4 bases from V and 3 bases from J; bases unmatched to any gene: 11. The CDR3 has 17 amino acids. Germline V gene data show CDR1 as SQVTM and CDR2 as ANQGSEA. CDR3 in DNA: TGCAGCGTTGTTCTGGGACAGGGGGTGATCGGTGGAAACACCATATATTTT. This sequence encodes CSVVLGQGVIGGNTIYF. The full variable domain, in which reference TRBV29-1 and TRBJ1-3 provide the parts outside the CDR3, is SAVISQKPSRDICQRGTSLTIQCQVDSQVTMMFWYRQQPGQSLTLIATANQGSEATYESGFVIDKFPISRPNLTFSTLTVSNMSPEDSSIYLCSVVLGQGVIGGNTIYFGEGSWLTVV.

The V and J genes are TRBV5-6 and TRBJ2-3; tentatively, D is TRBD1 (6 bases). The V gene's germline CDR1 is SGHDT and CDR2 YYEEEE. The V end lost 3 bases, the J end lost 0 bases, and 14 bases lay between the germline ends. The CDR3 totals 16 residues. The CDR3 DNA sequence: TGTGCCAGCAGCTCACCCCGGGACACTAGCACAGATACGCAGTATTTT. Protein product: CASSSPRDTSTDTQYF.

This rearrangement joins TRBV15 to TRBJ1-1; 8 nucleotides line up with TRBD1. V was clipped by 3 bases and J by 0 bases; unmatched bases: 3. In germline, CDR1 is LNHNV, CDR2 YYDKDF (reference sequence). CDR3 length: 15 residues. The CDR3 region is CATSRGQVLNTEAFF. The CDR3 bases are TGTGCCACCAGCAGGGGACAGGTTTTGAACACTGAAGCTTTCTTT. Together with reference TRBV15 and TRBJ1-1, the CDR3 gives the full variable domain: DAMVIQNPRYQVTQFGKPVTLSCSQTLNHNVMYWYQQKSSQAPKLLFHYYDKDFNNEADTPDNFQSRRPNTSFCFLDIRSPGLGDTAMYLCATSRGQVLNTEAFFGQGTRLTVV.

The rearrangement uses TRBV24-1 and TRBJ2-7; D not certain. The CDR3 is 14 amino acids. Germline CDR1 is KGHDR and CDR2 is SFDVKD. Trimming cost V 5 bases and J 2 bases, with 12 bases left between them. The CDR3 nucleotides are TGTGCCACCAGTGGTACAGAAAACCCCTACGAGCAGTACTTC. Its protein product is CATSGTENPYEQYF.

This sequence joins TRBV6-2 or TRBV6-3 and TRBJ1-1, with TRBD1 matching 10 bases. The V and J ends lost 4 bases and 4 bases, in that order; junction bases with no gene match: 9. The CDR3 loop spans 16 amino acids. CDR1 MNHEY and CDR2 SVGEGT come from the germline V gene. The CDR3 nucleotides read TGTGCCAGCAGTTCGCGGACAGGGGGGCGAGTCACTGAAGCTTTCTTT. Its protein product is CASSSRTGGRVTEAFF.

V is TRBV11-3 and J is TRBJ2-1, with 8 bases aligning to TRBD2. The CDR3 totals 15 residues. Germline values: CDR1 SGHNT, CDR2 YENEEA. V lost 1 base, J lost 5 bases, and 4 bases stayed unmatched. The CDR3 DNA follows: TGTGCCAGCAGCTTAGTAGCGGGGCTCAACAATGAGCAGTTCTTC. Translated, it gives CASSLVAGLNNEQFF.

The rearrangement uses TRBV29-1 and TRBJ2-3; maybe TRBD2 (5 bases). The CDR3 is 11 amino acids. Germline V gives CDR1 SQVTM, CDR2 ANQGSEA. Trimming removed 4 bases at V and 4 bases at J, with 6 bases between. The CDR3 DNA is TGCAGCGTTGCCGGGGCAGATACGCAGTATTTT. Translated: CSVAGADTQYF.

J is TRBJ1-4 and V is TRBV5-1; D gene ambiguous. V was clipped by 0 bases and J by 7 bases, with 13 bases between them. The CDR3 is 15 amino acids. Germline lookup yields CDR1 SGHRS and CDR2 YFSETQ. The CDR3 DNA sequence: TGCGCCAGCAGCTTGGTAGGAGACCGGGGTGAAAAACTGTTTTTT. Amino acids: CASSLVGDRGEKLFF.

The CDR3 sequence: CASSQVGGAGANVLTF. The CDR3 DNA reads TGTGCCAGCAGCCAAGTAGGGGGAGCTGGGGCCAACGTCCTGACTTTC. This chain links TRBV4-2 with TRBJ2-6, with D possibly matching TRBD1 (6 bases). The CDR3 loop spans 16 amino acids. V lost 1 base and J 2 bases, leaving 9 bases between the germline ends. CDR1 is LGHNA and CDR2 is YNFKEQ in the germline V gene.

The V call is TRBV5-1, the J call TRBJ1-2; 9 bases line up with TRBD1. Germline-derived CDR1 and CDR2 are SGHRS and YFSETQ. The V and J ends lost 0 bases and 8 bases, in that order; junction bases with no gene match: 11. The CDR3 loop spans 16 amino acids. CDR3 DNA sequence: TGCGCCAGCAGCTTGGAACCACAGGGGGCTGGTTACGGCTACACCTTC. Translated, it gives CASSLEPQGAGYGYTF.